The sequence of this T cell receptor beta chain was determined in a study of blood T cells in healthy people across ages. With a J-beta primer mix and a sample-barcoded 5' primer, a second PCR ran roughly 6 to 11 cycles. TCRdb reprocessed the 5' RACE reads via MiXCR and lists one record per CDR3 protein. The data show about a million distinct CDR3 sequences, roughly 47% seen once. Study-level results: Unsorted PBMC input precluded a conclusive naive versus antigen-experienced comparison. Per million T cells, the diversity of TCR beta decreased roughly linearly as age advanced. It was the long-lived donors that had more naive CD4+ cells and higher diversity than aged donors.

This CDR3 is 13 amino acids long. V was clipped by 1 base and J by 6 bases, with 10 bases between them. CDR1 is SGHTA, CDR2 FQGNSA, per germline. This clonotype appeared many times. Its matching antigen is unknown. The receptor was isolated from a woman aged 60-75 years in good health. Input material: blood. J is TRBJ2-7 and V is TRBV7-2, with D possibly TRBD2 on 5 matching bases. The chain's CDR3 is CASSLGRGSEQYF. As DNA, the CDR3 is TGTGCCAGCAGCTTAGGGCGAGGGTCCGAGCAGTACTTC.